This note documents a single T cell receptor beta chain sequence. This specimen comes from a study of technical replicates of blood from a handful of donors. V gave up 1 base and J gave up 5 bases, with 18 bases separating them. The CDR3 is 18 amino acids. Germline assignment: CDR1 SGHVS and CDR2 FQNEAQ. Produced via immunoSEQ multiplex PCR; TCRdb's table is partial and in-frame only. The table has tens of thousands of clones, 80% to 90% seen once; the top ten hold around 5.2%. The genes are TRBV7-8 and TRBJ1-6; TRBD1 might be the D (6 bases). The origin of this receptor is a human donor in good health. Some clones in this sample may be carry-over from other donors' samples. Input material: PBMCs. In DNA form, the CDR3 reads TGTGCCAGCAGCTTAGTGGGGGGAGGGGGGAGAGATAATTCACCCCTCCACTTT. The encoded protein is CASSLVGGGGRDNSPLHF.